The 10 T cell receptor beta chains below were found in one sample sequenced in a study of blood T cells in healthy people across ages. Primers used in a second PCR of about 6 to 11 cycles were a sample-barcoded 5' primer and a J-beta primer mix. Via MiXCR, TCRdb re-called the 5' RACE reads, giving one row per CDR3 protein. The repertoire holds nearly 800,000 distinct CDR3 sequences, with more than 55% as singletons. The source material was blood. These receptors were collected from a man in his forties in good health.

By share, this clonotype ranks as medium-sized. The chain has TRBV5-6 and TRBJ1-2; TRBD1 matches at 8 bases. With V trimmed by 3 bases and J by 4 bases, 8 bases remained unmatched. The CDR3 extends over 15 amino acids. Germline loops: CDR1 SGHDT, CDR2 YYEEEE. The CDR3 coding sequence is TGTGCCAGCAGCTCGAGTCACAGGGGGACCTATGGCTACACCTTC. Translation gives CASSSSHRGTYGYTF.

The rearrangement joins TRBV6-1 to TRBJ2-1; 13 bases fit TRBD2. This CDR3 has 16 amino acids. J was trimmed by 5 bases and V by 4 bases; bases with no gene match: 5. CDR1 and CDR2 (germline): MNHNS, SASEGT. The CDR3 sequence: CASSGLAGGWHNEQFF. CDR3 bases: TGTGCCAGCAGTGGACTAGCGGGGGGATGGCACAATGAGCAGTTCTTC.

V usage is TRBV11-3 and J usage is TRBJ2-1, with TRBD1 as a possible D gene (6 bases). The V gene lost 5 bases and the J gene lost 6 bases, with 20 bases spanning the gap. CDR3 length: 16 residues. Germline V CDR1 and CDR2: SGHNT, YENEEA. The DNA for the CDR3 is TGTGCCAGCAGCAAAACGCCGGGGCAGGGGTCCAATGAGCAGTTCTTC. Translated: CASSKTPGQGSNEQFF.

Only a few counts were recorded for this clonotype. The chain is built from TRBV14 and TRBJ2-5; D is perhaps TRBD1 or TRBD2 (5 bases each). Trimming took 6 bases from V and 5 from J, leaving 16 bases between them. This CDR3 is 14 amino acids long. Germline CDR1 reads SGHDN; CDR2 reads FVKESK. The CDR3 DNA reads TGTGCCAGCAGTCGTCGGGACCACGGGGAGACCCAGTACTTC. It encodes CASSRRDHGETQYF. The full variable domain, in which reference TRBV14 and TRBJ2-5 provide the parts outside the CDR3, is EAGVTQFPSHSVIEKGQTVTLRCDPISGHDNLYWYRRVMGKEIKFLLHFVKESKQDESGMPNNRFLAERTGGTYSTLKVQPAELEDSGVYFCASSRRDHGETQYFGPGTRLLVL.

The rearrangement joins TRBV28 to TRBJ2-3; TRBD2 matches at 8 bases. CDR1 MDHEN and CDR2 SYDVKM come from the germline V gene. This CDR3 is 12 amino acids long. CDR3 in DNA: TGTGCGATAGCGGGGAGCACAGATACGCAGTATTTT. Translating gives CAIAGSTDTQYF. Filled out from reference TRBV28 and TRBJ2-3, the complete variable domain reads DVKVTQSSRYLVKRTGEKVFLECVQDMDHENMFWYRQDPGLGLRLIYFSYDVKMKEKGDIPEGYSVSREKKERFSLILESASTNQTSMYLCAIAGSTDTQYFGPGTRLTVL.

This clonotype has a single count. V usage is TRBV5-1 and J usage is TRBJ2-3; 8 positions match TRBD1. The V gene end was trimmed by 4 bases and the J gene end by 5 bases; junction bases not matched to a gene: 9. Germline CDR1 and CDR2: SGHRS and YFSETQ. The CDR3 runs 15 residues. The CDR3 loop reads CASSRDRRWGDTQYF. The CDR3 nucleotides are TGCGCCAGCAGCCGGGACAGGCGGTGGGGAGATACGCAGTATTTT. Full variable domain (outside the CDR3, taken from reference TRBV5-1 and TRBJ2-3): KAGVTQTPRYLIKTRGQQVTLSCSPISGHRSVSWYQQTPGQGLQFLFEYFSETQRNKGNFPGRFSGRQFSNSRSEMNVSTLELGDSALYLCASSRDRRWGDTQYFGPGTRLTVL.

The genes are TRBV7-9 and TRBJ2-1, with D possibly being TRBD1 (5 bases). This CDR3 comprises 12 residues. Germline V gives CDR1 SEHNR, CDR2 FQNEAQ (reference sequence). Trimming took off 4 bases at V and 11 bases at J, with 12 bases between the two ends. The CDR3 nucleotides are TGTGCCAGCAGCTCTGGGGCCGCCCAGCAGTTCTTC. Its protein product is CASSSGAAQQFF.

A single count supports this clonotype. The chain's CDR3 is CASSWGPVGANEQFF. The CDR3 bases are TGTGCCAGCAGCTGGGGGCCCGTGGGGGCCAATGAGCAGTTCTTC. The V gene is TRBV5-6, the J gene TRBJ2-1, with D possibly being TRBD1 (6 bases). Germline V CDR1 and CDR2: SGHDT, YYEEEE. V shed 3 bases and J shed 6 bases, with 16 bases lying between them. The CDR3 runs to 15 residues.

The CDR3 reads CASSLTGRFGFGSNIQYF. The CDR3 DNA follows: TGTGCCAGCAGCTTGACAGGAAGGTTCGGGTTTGGGTCGAACATTCAGTACTTC. The gene calls are TRBV7-8 and TRBJ2-4, with D maybe TRBD1 (6 bases). Trimming cost V 3 bases and J 7 bases, with 25 bases left between them. The CDR3 has 18 amino acids. CDR1 and CDR2 from the germline V gene are SGHVS and FQNEAQ.

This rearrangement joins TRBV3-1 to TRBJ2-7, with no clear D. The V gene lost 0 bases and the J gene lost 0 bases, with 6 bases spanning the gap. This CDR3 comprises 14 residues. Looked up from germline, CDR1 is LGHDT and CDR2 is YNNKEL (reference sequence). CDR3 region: CASSQERSSYEQYF. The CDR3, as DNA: TGTGCCAGCAGCCAAGAGAGGAGCTCCTACGAGCAGTACTTC.